This is a list of T cell receptor beta chains from one sample in a study of cytomegalovirus exposure and HLA in healthy donors. Repertoires were generated with immunoSEQ multiplex PCR, while TCRdb's copy carries only in-frame clones and drops some. The sample has over 150,000 clones; about four fifths are singletons. The specimen was PBMCs. These receptors were obtained from a woman aged 50 to 65 in good health and CMV-seronegative. The CDR3 runs from the conserved cysteine through the conserved F or W.

v_call	j_call	cdr3_aa
TRBV18	TRBJ2-2	CASSHDTQPTGELFF
TRBV6-5	TRBJ1-1	CASSSGQIHLNTEAFF
TRBV9	TRBJ1-2	CASSGPVSNYGYTF
TRBV5-1	TRBJ2-1	CASSLEDRANYNEQFF
TRBV30	TRBJ2-2	CAWSADTGELFF
TRBV6-1	TRBJ2-7	CASSMAGGSYEQYF
TRBV13	TRBJ1-1	CASSRFTNTEAFF
TRBV5-6	TRBJ2-3	CASSLAAPADTQYF
TRBV18	TRBJ2-7	CASSPGQGNEQYF
TRBV9	TRBJ2-2	CASSAGGAGTGELFF
TRBV6-6	TRBJ2-2	CASSYSTSGGGGELFF
TRBV29-1	TRBJ1-1	CSGSRGNTEAFF
TRBV7-9	TRBJ2-6	CSSSQTGVGANVLTF
TRBV18	TRBJ1-1	CASSPGRNTEAFF
TRBV7-2	TRBJ2-7	CASSASGDYEQYF
TRBV6-5	TRBJ2-5	CASKLSGGTRAQYF
TRBV30	TRBJ2-1	CAWVANEQFF
TRBV18	TRBJ1-1	CASSTFTATENTEAFF
TRBV7-8	TRBJ2-1	CASSPRAGLDRIHNEQFF
TRBV19	TRBJ1-5	CASSMAGGGNQPQHF
TRBV5-1	TRBJ1-1	CASSSPRGGTEAFF
TRBV6-7	TRBJ2-6	CASSPLWEGRGDSGANVLTF
TRBV6-5	TRBJ1-1	CASSRGYGGEAFF
TRBV4-3	TRBJ1-1	CASSRTATGNTEAFF
TRBV7-8	TRBJ1-1	CASSSSSGGTEAFF
TRBV7-7	TRBJ2-1	CASSFSEYNEQFF
TRBV7-2	TRBJ1-2	CASSPGASNYGYTF
TRBV9	TRBJ2-5	CASSVGGTGNQETQYF
TRBV13	TRBJ2-7	CASSTLGTGTYEQYF
TRBV30	TRBJ2-7	CAWRNPGQGIGHEQYF
TRBV29-1	TRBJ2-1	CSVVTGTSGGQFF
TRBV5-1	TRBJ1-3	CASSLPIRDRGRHTIYF
TRBV29-1	TRBJ1-3	CSVVSGNTIYF
TRBV7-2	TRBJ2-1	CASSLRGLGISSYNEQFF
TRBV18	TRBJ2-7	CASSPSGGTSGRSYEQYF
TRBV19	TRBJ1-1	CASSMWGQGAYTEAFF
TRBV6-5	TRBJ1-4	CASRRVNEKLFF
TRBV18	TRBJ1-1	CASSEGGPGTNTEAFF
TRBV19	TRBJ2-3	CASSIEQGGTDTQYF
TRBV4-1	TRBJ1-1	CASSHFGQGGSEAFF
TRBV7-3	TRBJ1-2	CASSLTGQYGYTF
TRBV6-6	TRBJ1-1	CASNTGVTEAFF
TRBV5-6	TRBJ2-1	CASKKMSSYNEQFF
TRBV30	TRBJ1-6	CAWSVREGRLHF
TRBV28	TRBJ1-6	CASIRTGGNSPLHF
TRBV9	TRBJ1-2	CASSVGDRPYGYTF
TRBV5-6	TRBJ2-7	CASSPGRAYEQYF
TRBV28	TRBJ1-1	CASSFSWGQTVNTEAFF
TRBV5-6	TRBJ1-1	CASSQKDRLNTEAFF